This entry describes one TCR beta chain. The target antigen is unknown. The diagnoses drew upon clinical symptoms, serum thyroxine and TRAb, thyroid ultrasound and orbital computed tomography. This specimen belongs to a study of T cells in Graves' hyperthyroidism and ophthalmopathy. V lost 4 bases, J lost 2 bases, and 19 bases lay in between. This CDR3 has 17 residues. Germline CDR1 is SGHRS and CDR2 is YFSETQ. Study outcomes and limitations: Ophthalmopathy stood apart from stable hyperthyroidism in a 13 V-J model. The majority of expanded thyroid clonotypes above 0.001 also appeared in blood.

There were TCR beta CDR3 regions amplified from RNA transcripts. A set of HTBI primers served as the primers for a first-round RT-PCR of the TCR CDR3. MiXCR, run by TCRdb on the multiplex PCR reads, gives a single entry per CDR3 protein. This table has about 480,000 distinct CDR3 sequences, over 13% appearing once. The rearrangement links TRBV5-1 to TRBJ1-5; D might be TRBD1 (5 bases). This TCR was sampled from a woman between 18 and 30 years old with Graves' hyperthyroidism. The sample taken for sequencing was blood. CDR3 sequence: CASSMPPGLYGNQPQHF. In nucleotides, the CDR3 is TGCGCCAGCAGCATGCCCCCGGGGCTATATGGCAATCAGCCCCAGCATTTT.